This T cell receptor beta chain was recovered during a study of radiotherapy plus CTLA-4 blockade in lung cancer (dated by TCRdb to 2016 to 2019). In terms of the full investigation: Among enrolled patients, approximately 17% had an objective response and 25% to 35% reached disease control. The paper as a whole reports these results and caveats: After treatment with radiotherapy and ipilimumab, TCR clones that originated in tumors expanded in peripheral blood. The strongest predictors of response, as reported, were early dynamic changes in blood T cell clones along with a rise in serum interferon-beta after radiation.

In this study, focal radiation therapy paired with CTLA-4 blockade (ipilimumab) was tested in patients who had chemo-refractory metastatic non-small-cell lung cancer. In this sample, this clone turned up a few times. Its antigen is unknown. Nothing much larger sits one base from this clone, and base qualities are not available. Library preparation employed the immunoSEQ multiplex PCR assay. TCRdb retrieved this table from immuneACCESS and kept in-frame rearrangements only. Not all clones are present; in checked studies, unresolved V genes account for under half, and no reason is known for the remainder. The sample table records around 56,000 clones; over 75% of these occur just once. The ten largest make up 16% of the sample. The clonotype originates from a human donor with non-small cell lung cancer who had a complete response to radiotherapy plus ipilimumab. The specimen was peripheral blood, collected from a patient treated with radiotherapy plus ipilimumab.

The DNA sequence reads TGCGCCAGCAGCCAAGTTTTGTTGCGGATGTCGAGCTCCTACAATGAGCAGTTCTTC. Its protein is CASSQVLLRMSSSYNEQFF. The chain is made from TRBV4-1 and TRBJ2-1, with the D gene uncertain. CDR1 and CDR2, looked up from the germline V gene, are MGHRA and YSYEKL. The CDR3, from cysteine to phenylalanine, totals 19 residues. The entry retains the CDR3 DNA only, 57 bases that are in frame from base 1. V and J lose 1 base and 0 bases, and a span of 19 bases separates them.